The table lists the clone carrying this T cell receptor (beta chain) with many counts. The antigen remains unidentified. Libraries used 2 million unsorted PBMCs kept frozen in RNAlater. Germline CDR1 MNHNS, CDR2 SASEGT. V dropped 6 bases and J dropped 5; count of bases not matched to a gene: 5. This CDR3 is built from 14 residues. This entry comes from a study of neurological immune-mediated disorders. Study observations and caveats: The most TCR clonal expansion was seen in HTLV-1-associated myelopathy, whereas the least was seen in multiple sclerosis, below the level in healthy controls.

TCRdb fed the 5' RACE reads into MiXCR, producing one record per CDR3 protein. The sample lists tens of thousands of distinct CDR3 sequences, 1.9% occurring once. The rearrangement joins TRBV6-1 to TRBJ1-1; TRBD1 aligns across 11 bases. This sequence was found in a woman aged 35 to 49 with multiple sclerosis. The sequencing sample was made of PBMCs. This chain's CDR3 is CASRPGQGVTEAFF. Here the CDR3 DNA reads TGTGCCAGCAGACCGGGACAGGGGGTTACTGAAGCTTTCTTT.